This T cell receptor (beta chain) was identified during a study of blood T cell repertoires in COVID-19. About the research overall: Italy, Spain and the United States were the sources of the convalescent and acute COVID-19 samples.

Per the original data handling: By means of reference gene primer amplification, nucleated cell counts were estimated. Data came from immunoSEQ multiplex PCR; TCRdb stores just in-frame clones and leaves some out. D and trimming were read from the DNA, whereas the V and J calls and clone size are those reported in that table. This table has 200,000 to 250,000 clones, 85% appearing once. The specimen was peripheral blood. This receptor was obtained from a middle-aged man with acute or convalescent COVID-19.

As DNA, the CDR3 is TGCGCCAGCAGCTTGGAACAGTTCACAGATACGCAGTATTTT. This gives the protein CASSLEQFTDTQYF. The rearrangement links TRBV5-1 to TRBJ2-3; D unclear. The germline V gene encodes CDR1 SGHRS and CDR2 YFSETQ. The V and J ends lost 0 bases and 2 bases respectively, with 7 bases between them. The CDR3 runs to 14 residues.